This T cell receptor (beta chain) emerged from a study of T cells in Graves' hyperthyroidism and ophthalmopathy. This clonotype has a handful of counts. What it recognizes is unknown. Study-wide points: In blood, most of the thyroid clonotypes expanded above 0.001 were also present.

TCR beta CDR3 regions were amplified from RNA. HTBI primers were used for first-round RT-PCR of the TCR CDR3. TCRdb re-analysed the multiplex PCR reads in MiXCR, keeping a single row per CDR3 protein. The sample shows 490,000 or so distinct CDR3 sequences, roughly 22% of them seen only once. Ophthalmopathy patients showed a Clinical Activity Score of at least 3, NOSPECS grade of at least 4 and duration under 3 months. Diagnoses were made from clinical symptoms, serum measures (thyroxine and TRAb), thyroid ultrasound and orbital computed tomography. Fresh peripheral blood, 10 ml, was the source of the PBMCs. This clonotype was sampled from a woman in her 70s with Graves' ophthalmopathy. The sequenced sample consisted of blood.

The DNA of the CDR3 is TGTGCCAGCAGCTTAGTATTACTAGCGGGTAACTACGAGCAGTACTTC. Amino acid sequence: CASSLVLLAGNYEQYF. The chain links TRBV7-9 to TRBJ2-7; 9 bases match TRBD2. V dropped 1 base and J dropped 3; count of bases not matched to a gene: 7. This CDR3 has 16 residues. The V gene's germline CDR1 is SEHNR and CDR2 FQNEAQ (reference sequence).